This TCR beta chain was sequenced during a study of blood T cell repertoires in COVID-19. The data were produced by immunoSEQ multiplex PCR, yet TCRdb's version contains in-frame clones alone and is incomplete. The sample includes around 120,000 clones, around 89% of them seen just once. The V and J ends lost 0 bases and 3 bases, in that order; junction bases with no gene match: 4. This CDR3 has 15 residues. Germline V gene data show CDR1 as SNHLY and CDR2 as FYNNEI. The V call is TRBV2, the J call TRBJ2-7; 8 bases match TRBD1. The receptor was isolated from a woman older than 75 with acute or convalescent COVID-19. The sample comprised peripheral blood. The DNA of the CDR3 is TGTGCCAGCAGTGAAGCCCCCGGGACAGGCTACGAGCAGTACTTC. It encodes CASSEAPGTGYEQYF. The entire variable domain, with the rest obtained from reference TRBV2 and TRBJ2-7, is as follows: EPEVTQTPSHQVTQMGQEVILRCVPISNHLYFYWYRQILGQKVEFLVSFYNNEISEKSEIFDDQFSVERPDGSNFTLKIRSTKLEDSAMYFCASSEAPGTGYEQYFGPGTRLTVT.